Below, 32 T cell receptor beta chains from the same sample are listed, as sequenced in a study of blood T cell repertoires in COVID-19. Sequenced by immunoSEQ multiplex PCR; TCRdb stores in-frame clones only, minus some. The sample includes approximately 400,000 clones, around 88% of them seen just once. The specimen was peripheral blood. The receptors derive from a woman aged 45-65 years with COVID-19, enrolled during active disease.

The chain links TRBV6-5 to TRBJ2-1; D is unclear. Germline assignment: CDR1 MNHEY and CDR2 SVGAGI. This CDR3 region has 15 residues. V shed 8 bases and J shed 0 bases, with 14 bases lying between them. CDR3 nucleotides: TGTGCCAGCGGTAGAGATCAAAGCTCCTACAATGAGCAGTTCTTC. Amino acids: CASGRDQSSYNEQFF.

For the CDR3, the DNA is TGTGCCAGCAGTTCCCCGTGGCGGGGGGGCACAGATACGCAGTATTTT. Translation: CASSSPWRGGTDTQYF. The chain joins TRBV28 to TRBJ2-3, with 8 bases matching TRBD2. Germline V gives CDR1 MDHEN, CDR2 SYDVKM. This CDR3 is 16 amino acids long. The V segment lost 4 bases and the J segment 1 base; nucleotides outside the gene matches: 7. The full variable domain, completed using reference TRBV28 and TRBJ2-3, is DVKVTQSSRYLVKRTGEKVFLECVQDMDHENMFWYRQDPGLGLRLIYFSYDVKMKEKGDIPEGYSVSREKKERFSLILESASTNQTSMYLCASSSPWRGGTDTQYFGPGTRLTVL.

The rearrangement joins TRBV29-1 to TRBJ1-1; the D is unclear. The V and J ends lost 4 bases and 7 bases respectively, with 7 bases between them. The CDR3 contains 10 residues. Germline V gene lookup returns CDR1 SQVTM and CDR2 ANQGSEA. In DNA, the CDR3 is TGCAGCGTTGGACATCTTGAAGCTTTCTTT. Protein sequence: CSVGHLEAFF.

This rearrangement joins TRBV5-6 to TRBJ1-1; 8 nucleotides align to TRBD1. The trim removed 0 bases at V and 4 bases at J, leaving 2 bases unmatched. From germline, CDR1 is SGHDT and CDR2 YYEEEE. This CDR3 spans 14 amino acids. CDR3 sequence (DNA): TGTGCCAGCAGCTTGGGGGACAGGATCACTGAAGCTTTCTTT. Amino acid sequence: CASSLGDRITEAFF.

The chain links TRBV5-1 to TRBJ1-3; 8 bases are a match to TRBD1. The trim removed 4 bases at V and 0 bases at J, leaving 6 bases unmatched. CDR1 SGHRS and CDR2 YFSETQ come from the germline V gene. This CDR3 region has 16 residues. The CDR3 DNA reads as TGCGCCAGCAGCCTTGGGACAGGATTCTCTGGAAACACCATATATTTT. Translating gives CASSLGTGFSGNTIYF.

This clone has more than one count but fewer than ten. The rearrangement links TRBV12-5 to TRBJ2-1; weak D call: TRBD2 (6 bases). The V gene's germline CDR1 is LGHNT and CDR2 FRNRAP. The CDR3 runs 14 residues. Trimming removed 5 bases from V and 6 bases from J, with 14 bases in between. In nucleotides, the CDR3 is TGTGCTAGTGGTCTCGGGACTCGTACCAATGAGCAGTTCTTC. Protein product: CASGLGTRTNEQFF.

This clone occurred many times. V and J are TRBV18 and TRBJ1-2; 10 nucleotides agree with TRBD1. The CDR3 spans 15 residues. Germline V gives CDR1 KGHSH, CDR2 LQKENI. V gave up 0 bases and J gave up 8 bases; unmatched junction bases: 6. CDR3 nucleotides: TGTGCCAGCTCACCACCGGGACAGGGGAGTGGAGGCTACACCTTC. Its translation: CASSPPGQGSGGYTF.

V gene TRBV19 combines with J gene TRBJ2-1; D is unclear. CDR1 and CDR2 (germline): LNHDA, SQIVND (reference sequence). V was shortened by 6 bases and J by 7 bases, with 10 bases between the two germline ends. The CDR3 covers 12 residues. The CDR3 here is CASRSGGNEQFF. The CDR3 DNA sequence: TGTGCCAGTAGGTCAGGTGGGAATGAGCAGTTCTTC.

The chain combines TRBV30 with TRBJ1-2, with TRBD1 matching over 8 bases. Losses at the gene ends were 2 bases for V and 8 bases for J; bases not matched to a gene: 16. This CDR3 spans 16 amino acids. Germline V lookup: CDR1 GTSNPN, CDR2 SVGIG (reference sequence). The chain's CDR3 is CAWSIPGTGGFEGYTF. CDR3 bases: TGTGCCTGGAGTATCCCCGGGACAGGCGGTTTCGAGGGCTACACCTTC.

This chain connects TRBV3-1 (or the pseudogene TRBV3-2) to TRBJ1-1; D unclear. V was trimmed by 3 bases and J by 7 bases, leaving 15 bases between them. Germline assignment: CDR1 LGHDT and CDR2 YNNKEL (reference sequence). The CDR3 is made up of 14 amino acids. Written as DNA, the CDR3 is TGTGCCAGCAGCCACAAGATAATAGGAGATGAAGCTTTCTTT. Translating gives CASSHKIIGDEAFF.

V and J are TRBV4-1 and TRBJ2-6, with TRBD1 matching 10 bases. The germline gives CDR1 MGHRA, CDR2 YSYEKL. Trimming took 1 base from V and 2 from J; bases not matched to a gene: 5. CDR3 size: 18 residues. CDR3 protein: CASSQGQGAGAGANVLTF. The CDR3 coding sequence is TGCGCCAGCAGCCAAGGACAGGGGGCTGGGGCTGGGGCCAACGTCCTGACTTTC.

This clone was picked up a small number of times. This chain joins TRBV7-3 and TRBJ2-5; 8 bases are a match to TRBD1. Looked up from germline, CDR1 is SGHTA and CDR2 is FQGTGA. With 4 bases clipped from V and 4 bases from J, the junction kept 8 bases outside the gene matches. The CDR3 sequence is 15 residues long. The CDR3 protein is CASSYTGQGGETQYF. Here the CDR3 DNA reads TGTGCCAGCAGCTACACCGGACAGGGAGGAGAGACCCAGTACTTC.

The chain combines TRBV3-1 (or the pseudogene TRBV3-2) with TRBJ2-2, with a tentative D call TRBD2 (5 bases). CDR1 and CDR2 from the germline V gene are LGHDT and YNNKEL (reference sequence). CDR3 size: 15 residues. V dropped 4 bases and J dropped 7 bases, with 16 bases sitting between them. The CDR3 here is CASSPESGLDGELFF. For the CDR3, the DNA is TGTGCCAGCAGCCCCGAGAGCGGATTGGACGGGGAGCTGTTTTTT.

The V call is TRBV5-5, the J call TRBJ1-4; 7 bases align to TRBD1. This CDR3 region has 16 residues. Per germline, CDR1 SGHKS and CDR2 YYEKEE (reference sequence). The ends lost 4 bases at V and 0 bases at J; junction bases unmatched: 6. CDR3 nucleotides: TGTGCCAGCAGCCCCGGGACAGTCGCAACTAATGAAAAACTGTTTTTT. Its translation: CASSPGTVATNEKLFF.

CDR3 amino acids: CASSFVGTGNQPQHF. CDR3 nucleotide sequence: TGTGCCAGCAGCTTTGTAGGGACAGGGAATCAGCCCCAGCATTTT. The J gene is TRBJ1-5, the V gene TRBV7-2; 9 bases match TRBD1. CDR1 SGHTA and CDR2 FQGNSA come from the germline V gene. This CDR3 is built from 15 residues. The junction had 4 bases not matched to a gene; V was cut back by 3 bases and J by 4 bases.

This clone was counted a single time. CDR3 in DNA: TGTGCCAGTAAAAAGAGAGGGGCAGGGGCGGAGATGAACACTGAAGCTTTCTTT. Translating it yields CASKKRGAGAEMNTEAFF. This chain uses TRBV19 with TRBJ1-1; TRBD1 might be the D (6 bases). V was clipped by 7 bases and J by 0 bases, with 24 bases between them. CDR1 is LNHDA and CDR2 is SQIVND in the germline V gene (reference sequence). The CDR3 covers 18 residues.

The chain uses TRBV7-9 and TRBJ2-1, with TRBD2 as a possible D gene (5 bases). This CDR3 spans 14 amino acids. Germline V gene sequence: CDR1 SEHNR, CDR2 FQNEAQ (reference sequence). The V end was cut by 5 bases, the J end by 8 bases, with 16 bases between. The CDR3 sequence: CASSPTLAGDEQFF. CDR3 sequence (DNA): TGTGCCAGCAGCCCCACGCTAGCTGGGGATGAGCAGTTCTTC.

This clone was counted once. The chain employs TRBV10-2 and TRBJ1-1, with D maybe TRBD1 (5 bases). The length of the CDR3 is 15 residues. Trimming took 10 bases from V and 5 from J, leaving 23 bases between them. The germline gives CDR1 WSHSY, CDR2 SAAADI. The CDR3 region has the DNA TGCGCCACCATCTTCAGGGTCCCCGAAGTAACTGAAGCTTTCTTT. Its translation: CATIFRVPEVTEAFF.

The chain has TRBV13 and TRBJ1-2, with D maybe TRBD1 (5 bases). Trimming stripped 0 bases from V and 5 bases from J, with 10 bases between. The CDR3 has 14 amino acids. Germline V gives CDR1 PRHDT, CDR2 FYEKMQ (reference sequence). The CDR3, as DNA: TGTGCCAGCAGCTTAGGCAGGGATCTTTATGGCTACACCTTC. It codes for CASSLGRDLYGYTF.

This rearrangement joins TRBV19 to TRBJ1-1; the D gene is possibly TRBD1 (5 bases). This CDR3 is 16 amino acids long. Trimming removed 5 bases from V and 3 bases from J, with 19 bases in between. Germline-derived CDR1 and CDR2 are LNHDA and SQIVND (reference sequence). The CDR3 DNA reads TGTGCCAGTAGTCCTCGTCGGGGGGGGGATGACACTGAAGCTTTCTTT. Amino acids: CASSPRRGGDDTEAFF.

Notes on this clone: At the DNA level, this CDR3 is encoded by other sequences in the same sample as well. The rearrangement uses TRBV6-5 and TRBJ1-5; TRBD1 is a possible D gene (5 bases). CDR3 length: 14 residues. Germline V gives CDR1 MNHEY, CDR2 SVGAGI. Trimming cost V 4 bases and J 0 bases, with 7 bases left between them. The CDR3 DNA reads TGTGCCAGCAGTTCTCAGGGTAGCAATCAGCCCCAGCATTTT. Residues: CASSSQGSNQPQHF.

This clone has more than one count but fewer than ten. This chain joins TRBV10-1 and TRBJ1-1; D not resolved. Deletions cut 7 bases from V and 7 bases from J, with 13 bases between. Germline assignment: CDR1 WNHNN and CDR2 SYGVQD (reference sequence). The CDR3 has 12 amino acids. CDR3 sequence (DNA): TGCGCCAGCATCTATTTCCGGGTTGAAGCTTTCTTT. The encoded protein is CASIYFRVEAFF.

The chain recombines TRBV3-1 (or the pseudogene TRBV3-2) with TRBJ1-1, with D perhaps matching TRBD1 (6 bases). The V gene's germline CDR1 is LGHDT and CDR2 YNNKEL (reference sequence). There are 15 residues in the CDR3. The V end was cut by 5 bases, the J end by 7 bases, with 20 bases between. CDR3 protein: CASSTRGARSFEAFF. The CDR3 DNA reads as TGTGCCAGCAGCACCCGGGGGGCGCGATCCTTTGAAGCTTTCTTT.

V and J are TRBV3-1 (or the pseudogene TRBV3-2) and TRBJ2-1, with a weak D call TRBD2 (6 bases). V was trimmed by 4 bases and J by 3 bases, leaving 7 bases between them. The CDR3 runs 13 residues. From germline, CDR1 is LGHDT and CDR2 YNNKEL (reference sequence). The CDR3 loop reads CASSPDYYNEQFF. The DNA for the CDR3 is TGTGCCAGCAGCCCGGACTACTACAATGAGCAGTTCTTC.

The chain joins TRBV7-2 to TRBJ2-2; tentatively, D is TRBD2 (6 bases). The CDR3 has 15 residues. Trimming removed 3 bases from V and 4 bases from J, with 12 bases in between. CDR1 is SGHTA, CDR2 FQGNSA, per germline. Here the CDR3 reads CASSLQGLTTGELFF. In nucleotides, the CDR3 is TGTGCCAGCAGCTTGCAGGGACTGACCACCGGGGAGCTGTTTTTT.

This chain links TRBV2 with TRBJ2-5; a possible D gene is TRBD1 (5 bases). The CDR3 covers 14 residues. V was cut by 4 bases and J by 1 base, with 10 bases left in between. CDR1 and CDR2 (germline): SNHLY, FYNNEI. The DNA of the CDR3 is TGTGCCAGCAGTGTGACCAGGGCCCAAGAGACCCAGTACTTC. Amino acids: CASSVTRAQETQYF.

For the CDR3, the DNA is TGTGCCAGCAGCGTACTAAATGAAAAACTGTTTTTT. Translation gives CASSVLNEKLFF. The V gene is TRBV7-9, the J gene TRBJ1-4; unclear D gene. V lost 5 bases and J 5 bases, leaving 6 bases between the germline ends. The CDR3 has 12 amino acids. Germline loops: CDR1 SEHNR, CDR2 FQNEAQ (reference sequence).

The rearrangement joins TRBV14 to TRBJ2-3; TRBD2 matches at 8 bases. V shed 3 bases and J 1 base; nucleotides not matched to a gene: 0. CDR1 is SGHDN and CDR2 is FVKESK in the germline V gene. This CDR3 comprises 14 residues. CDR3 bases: TGTGCCAGCAGCCACGGGGGGGGCACAGATACGCAGTATTTT. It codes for CASSHGGGTDTQYF.

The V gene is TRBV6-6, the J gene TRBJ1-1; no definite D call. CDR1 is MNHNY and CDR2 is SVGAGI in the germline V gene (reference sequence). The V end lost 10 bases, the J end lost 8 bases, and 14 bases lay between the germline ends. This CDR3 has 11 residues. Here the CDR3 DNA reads TGTGCCACCAAAGCACTCCCCGAAGCTTTCTTT. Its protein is CATKALPEAFF.

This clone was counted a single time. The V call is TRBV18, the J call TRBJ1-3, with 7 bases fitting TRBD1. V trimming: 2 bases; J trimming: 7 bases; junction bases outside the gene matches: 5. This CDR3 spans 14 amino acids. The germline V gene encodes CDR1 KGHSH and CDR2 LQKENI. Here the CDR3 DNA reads TGTGCCAGCTCACCAAACAGGGGAGTTAACACCATATATTTT. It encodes CASSPNRGVNTIYF.

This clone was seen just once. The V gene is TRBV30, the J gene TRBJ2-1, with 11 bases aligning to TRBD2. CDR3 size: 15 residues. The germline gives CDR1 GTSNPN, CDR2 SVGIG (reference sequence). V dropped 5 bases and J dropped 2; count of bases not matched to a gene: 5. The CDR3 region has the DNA TGTGCCTGGGGAAATAGCGGGGGGGCCTACAATGAGCAGTTCTTC. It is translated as CAWGNSGGAYNEQFF.

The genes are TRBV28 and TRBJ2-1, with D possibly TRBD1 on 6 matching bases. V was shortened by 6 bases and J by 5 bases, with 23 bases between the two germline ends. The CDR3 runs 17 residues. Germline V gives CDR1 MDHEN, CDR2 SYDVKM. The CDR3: CASSPRTQGPKDNEQFF. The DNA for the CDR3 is TGTGCCAGCAGCCCACGGACACAGGGTCCGAAAGACAATGAGCAGTTCTTC.